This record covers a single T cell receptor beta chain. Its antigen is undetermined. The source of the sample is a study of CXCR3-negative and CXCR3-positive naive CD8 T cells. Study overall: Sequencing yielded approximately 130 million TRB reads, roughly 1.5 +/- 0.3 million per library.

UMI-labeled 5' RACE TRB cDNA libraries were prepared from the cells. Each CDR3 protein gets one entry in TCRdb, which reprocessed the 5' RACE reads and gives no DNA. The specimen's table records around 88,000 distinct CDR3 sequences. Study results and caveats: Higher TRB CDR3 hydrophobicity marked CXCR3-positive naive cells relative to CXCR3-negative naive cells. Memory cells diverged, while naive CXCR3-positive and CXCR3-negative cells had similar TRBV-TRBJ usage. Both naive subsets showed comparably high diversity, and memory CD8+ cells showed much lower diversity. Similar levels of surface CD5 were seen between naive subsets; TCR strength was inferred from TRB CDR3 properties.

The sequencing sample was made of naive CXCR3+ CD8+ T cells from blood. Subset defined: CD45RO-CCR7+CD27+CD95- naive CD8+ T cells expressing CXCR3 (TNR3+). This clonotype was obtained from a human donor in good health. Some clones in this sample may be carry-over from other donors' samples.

The CDR3 region is CASSLDWGQEMYTEAFF. The chain employs TRBV5-1 and TRBJ1-1; TCRdb's D call, TRBD1, is unchecked because there is no DNA. The CDR3 has 17 amino acids. Germline CDR1 is SGHRS and CDR2 is YFSETQ.